This T cell receptor beta chain comes out of a study of cytomegalovirus exposure and HLA in healthy donors. Study-wide results and caveats: Sequences of the TCR beta chain were said to predict the HLA-A and HLA-B alleles of most subjects accurately.

This clone was counted only a few times. Its antigen is undetermined. In the same sample, other DNA sequences code for this CDR3. The PCR made use of 60 Vbeta and 13 Jbeta primers. Here immunoSEQ multiplex PCR was the method, and the copy in TCRdb shows in-frame clones only, minus some. The sample gives about 270,000 clones, roughly two thirds of which show up once; 2% to 2.5% is in the top ten. The specimen sequenced was PBMCs. The receptor's source is a female donor in good health and CMV-seronegative.

DNA for the CDR3: TGTGCCAGCAGCTTAGGGAGGACTGAAGCTTTCTTT. As protein: CASSLGRTEAFF. This chain connects TRBV7-9 to TRBJ1-1; D ambiguous. CDR3 size: 12 residues. Trimming stripped 1 base from V and 5 bases from J, with 5 bases between. Germline loops: CDR1 SEHNR, CDR2 FQNEAQ (reference sequence).